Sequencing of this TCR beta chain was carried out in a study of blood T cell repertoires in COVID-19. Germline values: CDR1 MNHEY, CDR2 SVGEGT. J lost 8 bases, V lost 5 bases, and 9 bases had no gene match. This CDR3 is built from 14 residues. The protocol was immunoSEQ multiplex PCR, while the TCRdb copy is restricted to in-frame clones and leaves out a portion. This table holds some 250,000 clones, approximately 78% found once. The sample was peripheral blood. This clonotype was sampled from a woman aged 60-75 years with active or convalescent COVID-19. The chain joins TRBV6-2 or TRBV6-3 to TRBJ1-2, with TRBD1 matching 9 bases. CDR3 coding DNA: TGTGCCAGCAGTAACCCAACAGGGGGCTTAGGCTACACCTTC. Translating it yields CASSNPTGGLGYTF.